These 11 T cell receptor beta chains share one sample of origin, sequenced in a study of molecular identifiers for immune sequencing clone quantification (dated by TCRdb to between 2018 and 2020). The protocol used for the library was PCR. TCRdb shows the sequencer as NextSeq 500. TCRdb reworked the public reads: Q25 trimming with fastp, MiXCR clone assembly, productive beta chains retained. Identical CDR3 protein sequences are pooled into one entry, listed with their most common genes and DNA. Counted in this sample were more than 85,000 distinct CDR3 sequences; roughly 38% of them appeared once. The ten largest make up around 3.9% of the sample. Sequencing was done on a sample of naive CD8+ T cells from blood, with Jurkat cell RNA spiked in. The sample's cell subset or site, from its label and the paper: FACS-sorted CD8+CD4-CCR7+CD45RA+ naive T cells. Source of these receptors: a human donor in good health. Some libraries in this study had Jurkat cell RNA spiked in.

This clonotype was counted only a few times. The chain has TRBV5-1 and TRBJ2-7, with 8 bases matching TRBD1. The CDR3 length is 14 residues. Germline V lookup: CDR1 SGHRS, CDR2 YFSETQ. Trimming at V came to 2 bases and at J to 2 bases, leaving 3 bases not matched to a gene. CDR3 nucleotide sequence: TGCGCCAGCAGCTTAGAGGACAGGGCCTACGAGCAGTACTTC. This encodes CASSLEDRAYEQYF. The full variable domain, rest sourced from reference TRBV5-1 and TRBJ2-7, is KAGVTQTPRYLIKTRGQQVTLSCSPISGHRSVSWYQQTPGQGLQFLFEYFSETQRNKGNFPGRFSGRQFSNSRSEMNVSTLELGDSALYLCASSLEDRAYEQYFGPGTRLTVT.

Comments on this clonotype: A clone one base away is much larger, so this may be a read error. V and J are TRBV5-1 and TRBJ2-1; D gene unclear. Per the germline V gene, CDR1 is SGHRS and CDR2 is YFSETQ. The V and J ends lost 4 bases and 9 bases respectively, with 8 bases between them. This CDR3 is 11 amino acids long. CDR3: CASSIGGEQFF. In nucleotides, the CDR3 is TGCGCCAGCAGCATCGGCGGTGAGCAGTTCTTC.

The chain links TRBV20-1 to TRBJ2-7; D may be TRBD2 (6 bases). V was trimmed by 5 bases and J by 4 bases, leaving 21 bases between them. Germline CDR1 reads DFQATT; CDR2 reads SNEGSKA (reference sequence). CDR3 length: 15 amino acids. The CDR3, as DNA: TGCAGTGCTGAAGTGGCGGGATGGACCCTTTACGAGCAGTACTTC. Translating it yields CSAEVAGWTLYEQYF.

V gene TRBV29-1 combines with J gene TRBJ2-1, with D perhaps matching TRBD1 or TRBD2 (5 bases each). V was cut by 7 bases and J by 5 bases, with 12 bases left in between. Germline loops: CDR1 SQVTM, CDR2 ANQGSEA. The CDR3 has 12 residues. The CDR3: CSASPGHNEQFF. The DNA of the CDR3 is TGCAGCGCCTCACCGGGACACAATGAGCAGTTCTTC.

The chain employs TRBV6-5 and TRBJ1-1, with a tentative D call TRBD1 (5 bases). The CDR3 consists of 13 residues. CDR1 is MNHEY and CDR2 is SVGAGI in the germline V gene. Trimming took 2 bases from V and 4 from J, leaving 8 bases between them. In DNA, the CDR3 is TGTGCCAGCAGTTACCCAGGGCCCACTGAAGCTTTCTTT. Its translation: CASSYPGPTEAFF.

The genes are TRBV24-1 and TRBJ2-3; a weak D match, TRBD2 (5 bases). There are 15 residues in the CDR3. CDR1 and CDR2 (germline): KGHDR, SFDVKD. V was shortened by 9 bases and J by 4 bases, with 19 bases between the two germline ends. CDR3 DNA sequence: TGTGCCACCGCCGGAGCGTGGGAGTGGGCAGATACGCAGTATTTT. It codes for CATAGAWEWADTQYF.

This clonotype was detected ten times or more. The chain joins TRBV20-1 to TRBJ2-7; the D gene is possibly TRBD2 (6 bases). This CDR3 region has 13 residues. Looked up from germline, CDR1 is DFQATT and CDR2 is SNEGSKA (reference sequence). V lost 4 bases and J lost 2, with 12 bases in between. CDR3 sequence (DNA): TGCAGTGCTACTGCGGGACTCACCTACGAGCAGTACTTC. Its protein product is CSATAGLTYEQYF.

In regard to this clonotype: The junction departs from the called germline gene at one end, perhaps through a read error. The V call is TRBV7-9, the J call TRBJ1-3; D ambiguous. Per the germline V gene, CDR1 is SEHNR and CDR2 is FQNEAQ (reference sequence). The CDR3 spans 20 residues. The CDR3 loop reads CASSLPQGPTTKSSGDTIYF. The CDR3 region has the DNA TGTGCCAGCAGCTTACCGCAAGGACCCACCACTAAGAGCTCTGGAGACACCATATATTTT. Filled out from reference TRBV7-9 and TRBJ1-3, the complete variable domain reads DTGVSQNPRHKITKRGQNVTFRCDPISEHNRLYWYRQTLGQGPEFLTYFQNEAQLEKSRLLSDRFSAERPKGSFSTLEIQRTEQGDSAMYLCASSLPQGPTTKSSGDTIYFGEGSWLTVV.

Comment on this clonotype: A read error may produce the germline difference seen at one junction end. Written as DNA, the CDR3 is TGCAGTGCCGTCCCTCACGACTCTGGGGCCAACGACCTGACTTTC. This sequence encodes CSAVPHDSGANDLTF. The chain is built from TRBV20-1 and TRBJ2-6; possible D gene TRBD1, 5 bases. This CDR3 is built from 15 residues. Germline V CDR1 and CDR2: DFQATT, SNEGSKA (reference sequence).

This clonotype was detected a few times. The chain uses TRBV4-1 and TRBJ1-1; D unresolved. V was trimmed by 1 base and J by 4 bases, leaving 10 bases between them. The CDR3 consists of 14 residues. Germline CDR1 MGHRA, CDR2 YSYEKL. The CDR3 protein is CASSQGTRPTEAFF. The CDR3 DNA follows: TGCGCCAGCAGCCAAGGGACCCGGCCCACTGAAGCTTTCTTT.

The chain uses TRBV6-1 and TRBJ2-7; maybe TRBD1 (5 bases). This CDR3 contains 11 residues. V was cut by 7 bases and J by 4 bases, with 8 bases left in between. Germline values: CDR1 MNHNS, CDR2 SASEGT. The CDR3 loop is CASNAGYEQYF. The CDR3 DNA sequence: TGTGCCAGCAACGCAGGGTACGAGCAGTACTTC.